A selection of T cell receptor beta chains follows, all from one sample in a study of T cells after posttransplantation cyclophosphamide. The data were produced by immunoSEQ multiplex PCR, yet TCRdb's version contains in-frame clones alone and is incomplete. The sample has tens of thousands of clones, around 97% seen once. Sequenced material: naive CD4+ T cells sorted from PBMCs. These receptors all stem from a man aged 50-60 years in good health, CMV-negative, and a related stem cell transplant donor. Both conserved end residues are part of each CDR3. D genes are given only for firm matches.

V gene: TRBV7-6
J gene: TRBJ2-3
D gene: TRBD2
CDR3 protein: CAGGDYLTPAYF

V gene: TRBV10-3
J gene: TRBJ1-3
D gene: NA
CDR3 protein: CAISESRGQQSSSGNTIYF

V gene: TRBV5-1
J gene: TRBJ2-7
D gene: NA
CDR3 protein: CASSSSTGSYEQYF

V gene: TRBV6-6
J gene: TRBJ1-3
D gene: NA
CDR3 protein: CASSPGTPSSGNTIYF

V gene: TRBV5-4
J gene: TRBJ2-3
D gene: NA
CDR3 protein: CASSWDISTDTQYF

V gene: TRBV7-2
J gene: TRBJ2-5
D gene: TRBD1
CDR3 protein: CASSLAGTGLQTQYF

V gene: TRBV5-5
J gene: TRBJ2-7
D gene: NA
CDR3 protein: CASSLTIYEQYF

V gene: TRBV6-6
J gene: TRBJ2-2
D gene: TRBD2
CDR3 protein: CASSKLAGVYTGELFF

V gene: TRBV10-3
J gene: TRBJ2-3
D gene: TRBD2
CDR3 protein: CAIRGLAGAVEGGQYF

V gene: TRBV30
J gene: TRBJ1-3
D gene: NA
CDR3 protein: CAWTIQGYGNTIYF

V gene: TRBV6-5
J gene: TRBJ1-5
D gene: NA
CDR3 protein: CASSDPGYNQPQHF

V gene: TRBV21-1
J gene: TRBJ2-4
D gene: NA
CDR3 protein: CASSPSGRGAKNIQYF

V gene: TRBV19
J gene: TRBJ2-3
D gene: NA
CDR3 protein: CASSPQGDTQYF

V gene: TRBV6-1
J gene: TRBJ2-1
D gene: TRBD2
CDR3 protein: CASSDGLAGGNEQFF

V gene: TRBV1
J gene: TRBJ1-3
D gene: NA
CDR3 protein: CTSSQPQGARLNGNTIYF

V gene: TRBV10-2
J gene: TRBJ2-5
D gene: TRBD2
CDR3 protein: CASKGLAGGLQETQYF

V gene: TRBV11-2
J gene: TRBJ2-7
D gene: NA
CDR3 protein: CASSLAEAYEQYF

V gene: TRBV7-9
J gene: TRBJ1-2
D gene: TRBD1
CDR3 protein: CASSLPLAGGLGYTF

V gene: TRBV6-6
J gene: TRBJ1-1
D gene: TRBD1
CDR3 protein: CASSYSGTGRSEAFF

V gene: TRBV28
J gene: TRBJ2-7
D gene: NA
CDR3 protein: CASTQGGRQNLYEQYF

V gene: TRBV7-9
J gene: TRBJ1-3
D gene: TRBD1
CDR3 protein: CASSSTGGRSGNTIYF

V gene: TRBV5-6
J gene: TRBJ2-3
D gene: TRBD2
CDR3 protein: CASSLEVLAGGSGDTQYF

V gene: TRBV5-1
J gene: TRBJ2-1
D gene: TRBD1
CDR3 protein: CASGRDSQFNEQFF

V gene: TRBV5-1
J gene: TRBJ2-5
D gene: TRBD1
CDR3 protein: CASSATGEETQYF

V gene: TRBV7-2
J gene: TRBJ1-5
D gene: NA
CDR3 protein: CASSLIQSNQPQHF

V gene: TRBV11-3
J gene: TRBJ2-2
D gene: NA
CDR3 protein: CASSLTANTGELFF

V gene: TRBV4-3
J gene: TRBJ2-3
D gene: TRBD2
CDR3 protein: CASSNGGVVAGQYF

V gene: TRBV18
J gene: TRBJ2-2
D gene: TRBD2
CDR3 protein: CASSPGLAGGKTGELFF

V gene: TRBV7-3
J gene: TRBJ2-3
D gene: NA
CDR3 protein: CASSLYSDTQYF

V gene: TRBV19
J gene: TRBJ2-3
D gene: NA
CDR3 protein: CASSPSGSTDTQYF

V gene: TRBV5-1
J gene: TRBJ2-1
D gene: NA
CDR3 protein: CASSFAETTYNEQFF

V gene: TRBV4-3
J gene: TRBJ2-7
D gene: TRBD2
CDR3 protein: CASSQMLLAGSYEQYF

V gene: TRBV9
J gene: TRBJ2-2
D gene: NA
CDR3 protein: CASSVDPRPQYNTGELFF

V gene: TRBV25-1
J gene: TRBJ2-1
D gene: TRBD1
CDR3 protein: CASRDRPYNEQFF

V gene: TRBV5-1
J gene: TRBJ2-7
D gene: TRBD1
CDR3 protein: CASSSGQGESYEQYF

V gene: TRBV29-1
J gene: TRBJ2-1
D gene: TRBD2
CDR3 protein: CSVVDTGGINEQFF